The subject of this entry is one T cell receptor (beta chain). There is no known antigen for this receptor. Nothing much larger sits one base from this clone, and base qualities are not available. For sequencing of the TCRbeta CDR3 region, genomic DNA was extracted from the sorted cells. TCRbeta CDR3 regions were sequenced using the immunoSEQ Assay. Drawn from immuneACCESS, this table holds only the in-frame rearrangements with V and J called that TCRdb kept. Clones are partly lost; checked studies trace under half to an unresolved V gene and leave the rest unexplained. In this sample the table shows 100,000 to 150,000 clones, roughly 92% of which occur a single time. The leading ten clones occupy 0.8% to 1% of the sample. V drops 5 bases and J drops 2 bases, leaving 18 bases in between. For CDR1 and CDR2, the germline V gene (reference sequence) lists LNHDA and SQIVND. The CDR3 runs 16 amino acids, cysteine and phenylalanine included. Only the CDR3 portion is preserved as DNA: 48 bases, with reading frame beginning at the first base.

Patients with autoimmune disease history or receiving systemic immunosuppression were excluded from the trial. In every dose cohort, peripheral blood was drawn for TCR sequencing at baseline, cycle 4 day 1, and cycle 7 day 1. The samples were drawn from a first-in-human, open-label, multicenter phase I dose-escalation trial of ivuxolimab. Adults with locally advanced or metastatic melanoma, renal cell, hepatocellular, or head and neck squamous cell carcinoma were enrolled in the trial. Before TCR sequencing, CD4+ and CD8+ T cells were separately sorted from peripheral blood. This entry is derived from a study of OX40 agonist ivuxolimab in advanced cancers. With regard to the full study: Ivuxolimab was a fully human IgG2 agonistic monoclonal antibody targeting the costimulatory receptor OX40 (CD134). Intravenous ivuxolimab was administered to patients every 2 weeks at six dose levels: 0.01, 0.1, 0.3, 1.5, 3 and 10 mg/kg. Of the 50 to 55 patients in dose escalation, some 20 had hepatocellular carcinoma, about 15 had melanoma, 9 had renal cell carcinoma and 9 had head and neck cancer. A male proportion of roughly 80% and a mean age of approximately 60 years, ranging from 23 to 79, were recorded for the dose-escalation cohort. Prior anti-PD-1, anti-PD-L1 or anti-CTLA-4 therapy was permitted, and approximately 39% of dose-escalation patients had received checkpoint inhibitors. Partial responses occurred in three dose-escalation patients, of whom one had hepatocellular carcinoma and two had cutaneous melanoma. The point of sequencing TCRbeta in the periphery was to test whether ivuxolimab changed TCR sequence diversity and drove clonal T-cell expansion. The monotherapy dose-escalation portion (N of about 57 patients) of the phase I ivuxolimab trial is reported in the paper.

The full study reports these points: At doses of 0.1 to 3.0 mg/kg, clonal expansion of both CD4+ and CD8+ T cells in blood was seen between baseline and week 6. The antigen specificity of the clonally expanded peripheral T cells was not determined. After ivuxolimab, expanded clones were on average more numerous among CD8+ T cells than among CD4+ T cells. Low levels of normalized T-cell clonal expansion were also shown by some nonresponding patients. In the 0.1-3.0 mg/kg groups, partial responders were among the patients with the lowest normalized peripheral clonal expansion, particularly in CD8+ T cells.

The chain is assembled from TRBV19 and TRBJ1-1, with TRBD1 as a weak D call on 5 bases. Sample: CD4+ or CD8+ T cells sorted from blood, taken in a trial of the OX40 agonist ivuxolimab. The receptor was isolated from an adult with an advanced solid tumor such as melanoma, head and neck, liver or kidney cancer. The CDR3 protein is CASSPFQRGGNTEAFF. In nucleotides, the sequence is TGTGCCAGTAGTCCTTTCCAGAGGGGCGGCAACACTGAAGCTTTCTTT.